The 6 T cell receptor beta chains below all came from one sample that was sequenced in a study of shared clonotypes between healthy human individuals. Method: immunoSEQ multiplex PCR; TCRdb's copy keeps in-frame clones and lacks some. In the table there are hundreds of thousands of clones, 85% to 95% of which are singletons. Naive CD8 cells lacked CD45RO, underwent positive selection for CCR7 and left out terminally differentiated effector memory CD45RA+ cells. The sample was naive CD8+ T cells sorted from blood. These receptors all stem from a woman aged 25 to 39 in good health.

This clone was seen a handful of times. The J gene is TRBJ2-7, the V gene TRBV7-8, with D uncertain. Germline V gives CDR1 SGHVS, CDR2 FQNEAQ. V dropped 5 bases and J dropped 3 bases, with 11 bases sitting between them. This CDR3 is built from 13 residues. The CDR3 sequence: CASSLATFYEQYF. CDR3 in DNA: TGTGCCAGCAGCCTCGCAACCTTCTACGAGCAGTACTTC.

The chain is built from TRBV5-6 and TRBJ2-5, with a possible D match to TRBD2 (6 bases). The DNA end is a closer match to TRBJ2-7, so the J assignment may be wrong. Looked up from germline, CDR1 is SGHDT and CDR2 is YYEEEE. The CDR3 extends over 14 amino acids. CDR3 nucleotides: TGTGCCAGCAGCTTGTGGCGGGACCCATACGAGCAGTACTTC. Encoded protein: CASSLWRDPYEQYF.

CDR3 nucleotide sequence: TGTGCCAGCAGTCTCCCTCCGGGACAGAGCAATGAGCAGTTCTTC. This sequence encodes CASSLPPGQSNEQFF. The chain recombines TRBV27 with TRBJ2-1; TRBD1 matches 7 bases. After removal of 5 bases from V and 6 bases from J, the junction contained 10 bases not matched to a gene. The CDR3 totals 15 residues. Per the germline V gene, CDR1 is MNHEY and CDR2 is SMNVEV (reference sequence).

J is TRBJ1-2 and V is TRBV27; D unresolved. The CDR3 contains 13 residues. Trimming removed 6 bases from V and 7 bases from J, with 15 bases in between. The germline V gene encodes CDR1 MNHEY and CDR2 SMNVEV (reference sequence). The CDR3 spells CASRPGFFGGYTF. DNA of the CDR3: TGTGCCAGCAGGCCCGGTTTCTTCGGTGGCTACACCTTC.

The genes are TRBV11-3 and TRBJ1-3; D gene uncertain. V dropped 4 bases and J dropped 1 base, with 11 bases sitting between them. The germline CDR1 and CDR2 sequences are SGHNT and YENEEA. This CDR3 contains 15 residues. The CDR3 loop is CASSSRTESGNTIYF. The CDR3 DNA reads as TGTGCCAGCAGCTCAAGGACTGAGTCTGGAAACACCATATATTTT.

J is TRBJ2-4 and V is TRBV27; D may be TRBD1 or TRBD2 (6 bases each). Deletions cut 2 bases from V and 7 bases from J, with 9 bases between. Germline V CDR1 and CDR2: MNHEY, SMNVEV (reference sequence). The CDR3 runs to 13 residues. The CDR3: CASSLGGPNIQYF. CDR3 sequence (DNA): TGTGCCAGCAGTTTAGGGGGGCCGAACATTCAGTACTTC.